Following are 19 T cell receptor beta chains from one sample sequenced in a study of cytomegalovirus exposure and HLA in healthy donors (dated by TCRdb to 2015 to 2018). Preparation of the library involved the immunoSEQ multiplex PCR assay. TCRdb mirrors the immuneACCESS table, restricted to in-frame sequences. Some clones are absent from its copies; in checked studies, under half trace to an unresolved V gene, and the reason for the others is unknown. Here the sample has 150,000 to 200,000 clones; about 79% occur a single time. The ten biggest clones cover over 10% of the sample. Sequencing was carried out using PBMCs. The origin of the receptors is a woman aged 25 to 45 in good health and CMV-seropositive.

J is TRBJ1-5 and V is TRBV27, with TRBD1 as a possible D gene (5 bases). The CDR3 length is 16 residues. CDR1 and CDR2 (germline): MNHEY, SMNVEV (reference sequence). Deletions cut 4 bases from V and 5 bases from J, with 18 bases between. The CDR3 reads CASSSVTTGLHQPQHF. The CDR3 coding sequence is TGTGCCAGCAGTTCGGTAACTACAGGTTTACATCAGCCCCAGCATTTT.

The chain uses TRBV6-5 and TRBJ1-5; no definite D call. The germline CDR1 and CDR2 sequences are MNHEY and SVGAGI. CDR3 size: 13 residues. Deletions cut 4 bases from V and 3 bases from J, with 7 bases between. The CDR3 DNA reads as TGTGCCAGCAGTTCGCGCCTCAATCAGCCCCAGCATTTT. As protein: CASSSRLNQPQHF.

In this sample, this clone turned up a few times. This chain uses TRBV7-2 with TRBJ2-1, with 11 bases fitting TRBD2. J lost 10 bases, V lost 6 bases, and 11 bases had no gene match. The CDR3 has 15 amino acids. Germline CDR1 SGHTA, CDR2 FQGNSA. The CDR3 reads CASRPKLAGVIEQFF. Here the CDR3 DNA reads TGTGCCAGCAGACCTAAACTAGCGGGAGTAATCGAGCAGTTCTTC.

The CDR3 region is CATSPGGLTYEQYF. The DNA for the CDR3 is TGTGCCACCTCACCGGGGGGACTCACCTACGAGCAGTACTTC. The chain employs TRBV27 and TRBJ2-7; 7 nucleotides match TRBD2. Germline CDR1 reads MNHEY; CDR2 reads SMNVEV (reference sequence). The CDR3 spans 14 residues. V shed 10 bases and J 2 bases; nucleotides not matched to a gene: 11.

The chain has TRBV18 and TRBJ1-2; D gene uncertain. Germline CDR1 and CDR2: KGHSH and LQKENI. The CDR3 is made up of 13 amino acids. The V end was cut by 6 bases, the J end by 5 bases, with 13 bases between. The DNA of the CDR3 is TGTGCCAGCTCTGGGGAGACCGCATATGGCTACACCTTC. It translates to CASSGETAYGYTF.

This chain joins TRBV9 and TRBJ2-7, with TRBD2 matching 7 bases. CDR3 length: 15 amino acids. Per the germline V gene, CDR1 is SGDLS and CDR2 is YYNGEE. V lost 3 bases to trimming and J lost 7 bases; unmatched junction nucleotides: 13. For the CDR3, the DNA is TGTGCCAGCAGCGATAGCGGAGCGGGGTACGAGGAGCAGTACTTC. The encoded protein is CASSDSGAGYEEQYF. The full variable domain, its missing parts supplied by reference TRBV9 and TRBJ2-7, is DSGVTQTPKHLITATGQRVTLRCSPRSGDLSVYWYQQSLDQGLQFLIQYYNGEERAKGNILERFSAQQFPDLHSELNLSSLELGDSALYFCASSDSGAGYEEQYFGPGTRLTVT.

As DNA, the CDR3 is TGCGCCAGCAGCTACCCAGGGGATCATGAAAAACTGTTTTTT. Its protein product is CASSYPGDHEKLFF. The chain links TRBV5-1 to TRBJ1-4; possibly TRBD1 for D (6 bases). V lost 3 bases, J lost 6 bases, and 12 bases lay in between. Germline V gene data show CDR1 as SGHRS and CDR2 as YFSETQ. The CDR3 sequence is 14 residues long.

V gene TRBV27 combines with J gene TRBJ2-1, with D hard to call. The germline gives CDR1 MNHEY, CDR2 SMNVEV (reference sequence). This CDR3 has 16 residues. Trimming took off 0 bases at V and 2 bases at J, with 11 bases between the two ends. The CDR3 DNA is TGTGCCAGCAGTTTATCGGGTAGCCGAGCCTACAATGAGCAGTTCTTC. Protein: CASSLSGSRAYNEQFF.

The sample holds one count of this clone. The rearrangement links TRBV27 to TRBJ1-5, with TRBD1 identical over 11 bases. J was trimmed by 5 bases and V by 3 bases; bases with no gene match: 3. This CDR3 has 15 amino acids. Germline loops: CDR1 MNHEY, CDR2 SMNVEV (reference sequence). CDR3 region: CASSFGTGGDQPQHF. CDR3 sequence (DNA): TGTGCCAGCAGTTTCGGGACAGGGGGTGATCAGCCCCAGCATTTT.

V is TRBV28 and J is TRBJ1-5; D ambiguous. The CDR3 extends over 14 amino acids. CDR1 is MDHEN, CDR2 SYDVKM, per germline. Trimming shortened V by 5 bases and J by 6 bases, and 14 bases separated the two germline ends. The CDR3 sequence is CASSPPRPAQPQHF. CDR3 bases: TGTGCCAGCAGTCCACCCAGGCCAGCTCAGCCCCAGCATTTT.

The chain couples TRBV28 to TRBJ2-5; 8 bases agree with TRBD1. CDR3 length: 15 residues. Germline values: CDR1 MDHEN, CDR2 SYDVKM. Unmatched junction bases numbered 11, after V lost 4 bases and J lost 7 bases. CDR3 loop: CASSYRDRRSGTQYF. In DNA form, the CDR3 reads TGTGCCAGCAGTTACCGGGACAGGAGGAGCGGGACCCAGTACTTC.

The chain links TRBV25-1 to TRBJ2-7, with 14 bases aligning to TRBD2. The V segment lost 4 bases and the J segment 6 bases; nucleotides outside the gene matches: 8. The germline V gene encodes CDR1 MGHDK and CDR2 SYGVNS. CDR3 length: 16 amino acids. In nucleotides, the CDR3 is TGTGCCAGCAGTGCGGGACTAGCGGGAGTATTAAGCGAGCAGTACTTC. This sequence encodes CASSAGLAGVLSEQYF.

DNA of the CDR3: TGCGCCAGCAGCTTGGGGTCTAGCGGGGCCAATGAGCAGTTCTTC. This sequence encodes CASSLGSSGANEQFF. The chain is built from TRBV5-1 and TRBJ2-1, with 9 bases aligning to TRBD2. The CDR3 runs 15 residues. The V and J ends lost 0 bases and 6 bases, in that order; junction bases with no gene match: 4. Germline CDR1 is SGHRS and CDR2 is YFSETQ. Supplemented by reference TRBV5-1 and TRBJ2-1, the full variable domain reads KAGVTQTPRYLIKTRGQQVTLSCSPISGHRSVSWYQQTPGQGLQFLFEYFSETQRNKGNFPGRFSGRQFSNSRSEMNVSTLELGDSALYLCASSLGSSGANEQFFGPGTRLTVL.

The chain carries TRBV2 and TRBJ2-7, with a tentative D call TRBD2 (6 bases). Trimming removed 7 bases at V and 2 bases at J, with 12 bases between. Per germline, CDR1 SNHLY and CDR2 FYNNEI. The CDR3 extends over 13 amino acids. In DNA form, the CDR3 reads TGTGCCAGCAACCCTAGCGCTGCCTACGAGCAGTACTTC. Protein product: CASNPSAAYEQYF.

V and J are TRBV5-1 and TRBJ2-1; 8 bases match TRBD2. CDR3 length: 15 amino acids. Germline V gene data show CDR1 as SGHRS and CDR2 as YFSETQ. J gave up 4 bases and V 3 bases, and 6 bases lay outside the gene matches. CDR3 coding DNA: TGCGCCAGCAGCTCCCGGGAGGGATCATACAATGAGCAGTTCTTC. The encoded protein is CASSSREGSYNEQFF.

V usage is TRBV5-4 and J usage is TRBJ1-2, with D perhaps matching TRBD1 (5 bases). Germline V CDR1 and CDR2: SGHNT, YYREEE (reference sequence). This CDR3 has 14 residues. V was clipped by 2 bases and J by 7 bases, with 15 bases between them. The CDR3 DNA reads TGTGCCAGCAGCTTAAGCGGGGGGTTCAGTGGCTACACCTTC. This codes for CASSLSGGFSGYTF.

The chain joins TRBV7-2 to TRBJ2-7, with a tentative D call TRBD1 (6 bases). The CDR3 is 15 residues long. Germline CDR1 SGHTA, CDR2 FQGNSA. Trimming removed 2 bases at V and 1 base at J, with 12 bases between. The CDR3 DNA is TGTGCCAGCAGCTTATTTTGGGACACGTCCTACGAGCAGTACTTC. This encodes CASSLFWDTSYEQYF.

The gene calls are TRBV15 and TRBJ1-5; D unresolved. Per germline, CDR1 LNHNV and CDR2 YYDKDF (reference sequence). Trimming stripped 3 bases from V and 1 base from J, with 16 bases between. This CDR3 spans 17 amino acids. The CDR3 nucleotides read TGTGCCACCAGCAGTGGAGCCATATATGGGAGCAATCAGCCCCAGCATTTT. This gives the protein CATSSGAIYGSNQPQHF.

CDR3 protein: CASSVLWSPTGELFF. The CDR3 nucleotides read TGTGCCAGTAGTGTTTTGTGGAGTCCCACCGGGGAGCTGTTTTTT. The J gene is TRBJ2-2, the V gene TRBV19; unclear D gene. Looked up from germline, CDR1 is LNHDA and CDR2 is SQIVND (reference sequence). The CDR3 runs to 15 residues. Trimming left V 5 bases short and J 4 bases short, with 14 bases between.